This T cell receptor beta chain was sequenced for a study of T cell changes during pregnancy in multiple sclerosis (dated by TCRdb to about 2019). For the wider study: Changes in the T cell repertoire over the course of pregnancy were examined in this study in women with multiple sclerosis.

Of note for this clone: The target of this receptor is not known. Base qualities are not recorded, but no much larger clone differs from it by a single base.

Library prep was done by the immunoSEQ multiplex PCR assay. Drawn from immuneACCESS, this table holds only the in-frame rearrangements with V and J called that TCRdb kept. Clones are partly lost; checked studies trace under half to an unresolved V gene and leave the rest unexplained. For this sample the table gives approximately 34,000 clones, of which less than 95% were detected only once. Of the sample, 9.5% to 12% falls within the top ten clones. The sample in question was CD8+ T cells from peripheral blood mononuclear cells, obtained before pregnancy. This TCR came from a female donor with multiple sclerosis, enrolled in a pregnancy study.

The DNA is TGTGCCAGCAGTTACCCGGAGGACGAGCAGTACTTC. This translates into CASSYPEDEQYF. This receptor chain uses TRBV6-6 and TRBJ2-7, with TRBD2 tentatively as D gene (5 bases match). As encoded in the germline V gene (reference sequence), CDR1 is MNHNY while CDR2 is SVGAGI. The cysteine opens and the phenylalanine closes a CDR3 of 12 amino acids. The kept DNA is CDR3 alone, 36 bases in frame from the first base. A distance of 7 bases separates the germline ends of V and J, which lose 2 bases and 5 bases respectively.